The entry that follows covers one TCR beta chain sequence. This clone was picked up a small number of times. Its specific antigen is unknown. No much larger clonotype is one base removed from it; base qualities were not supplied. For CDR1 and CDR2, the germline V gene (reference sequence) lists MNHEY and SMNVEV. Unmatched junction bases come to 7, with V trimmed by 2 bases and J by 5 bases. From cysteine to phenylalanine, the CDR3 is 16 amino acids long. Kept here is only the CDR3 DNA, which spans 48 bases and is read in frame from base 1. The receptor library was made with the immunoSEQ multiplex PCR assay. TCRdb obtained this table from immuneACCESS and retained in-frame rearrangements with V and J assigned. These tables miss some clones; where compared with another copy, unresolved V genes account for less than half of the shortfall, and the remainder is unexplained. Counted in this sample were 73,000 or so clones; 90% to 95% of them appeared once. The top ten hold 0.25% of the sample.

This sample was included in a study of technical replicates of blood from several donors (dated by TCRdb to the late 2010s). Recombination connected TRBV27 to TRBJ2-1; TRBD2 agrees with 9 junctional bases. The sequence was collected from a human donor in good health. The sequencing sample was made of T cells isolated from PBMCs. The CDR3 sequence is CASSLVSAGGHNEQFF. The bases are TGTGCCAGCAGTTTAGTTTCCGCGGGAGGGCACAATGAGCAGTTCTTC.